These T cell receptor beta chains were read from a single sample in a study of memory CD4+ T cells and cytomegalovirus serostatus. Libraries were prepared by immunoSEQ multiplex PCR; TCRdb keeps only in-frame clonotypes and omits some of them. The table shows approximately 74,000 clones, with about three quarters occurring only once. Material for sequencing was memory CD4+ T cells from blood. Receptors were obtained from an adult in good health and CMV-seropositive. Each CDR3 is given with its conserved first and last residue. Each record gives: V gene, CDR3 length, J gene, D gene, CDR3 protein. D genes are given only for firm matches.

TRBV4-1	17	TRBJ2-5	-	CASSQDWVDTIQETQYF
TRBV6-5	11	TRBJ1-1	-	CASSSRDKAFF
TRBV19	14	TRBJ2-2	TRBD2	CASSSTSATGELFF
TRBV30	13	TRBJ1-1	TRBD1	CAWGQDLNTEAFF
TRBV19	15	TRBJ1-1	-	CASSDTGSGRLGAFF
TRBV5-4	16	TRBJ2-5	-	CASSPGRGPGTGTQYF
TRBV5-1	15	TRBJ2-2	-	CASSLSRGNTGELFF
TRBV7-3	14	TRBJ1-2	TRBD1	CASSLNRDSYGYTF
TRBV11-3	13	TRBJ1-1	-	CASSLDRNTEAFF
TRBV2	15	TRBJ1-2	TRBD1	CASRPRDRQTIGYTF
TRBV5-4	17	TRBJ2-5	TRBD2	CASTQGTSGGAWETQYF
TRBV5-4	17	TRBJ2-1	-	CASSLQKSTWEHNEQFF
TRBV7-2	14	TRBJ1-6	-	CASSLGPQGSPLHF
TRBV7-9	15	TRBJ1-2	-	CASSFSLLANYGYTF
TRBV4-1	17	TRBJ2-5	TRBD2	CASSQDSSRGGAETQYF
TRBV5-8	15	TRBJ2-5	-	CASSLTRGNQETQYF
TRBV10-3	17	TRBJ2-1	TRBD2	CAIARSSGRGINNEQFF
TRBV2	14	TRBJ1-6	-	CASRLGQSNSPLHF
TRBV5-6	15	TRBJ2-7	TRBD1	CASSSPGQGLKEQYF
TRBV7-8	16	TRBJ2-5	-	CASSLALKLAAETQYF
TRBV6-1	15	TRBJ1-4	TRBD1	CASRGTGWANEKLFF
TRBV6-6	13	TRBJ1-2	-	CATGSEGHYGYTF
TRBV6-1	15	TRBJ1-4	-	CASSEFGNANEKLFF
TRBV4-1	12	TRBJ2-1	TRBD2	CASGTSNNEQFF
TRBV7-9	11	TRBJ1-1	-	CASSLRGVAFF
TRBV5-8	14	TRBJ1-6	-	CASSSDRFNSPLHF
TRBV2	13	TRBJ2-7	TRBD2	CASSEGLADEQYF
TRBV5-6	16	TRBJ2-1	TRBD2	CASSSGTSGRYNEQFF
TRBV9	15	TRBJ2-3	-	CASSVVGGETDTQYF
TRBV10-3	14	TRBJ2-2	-	CAIAPSSNTGELFF
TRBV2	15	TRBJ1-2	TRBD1	CASRDYRGAAIDYTF
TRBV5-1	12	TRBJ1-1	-	CASSKTDTEAFF
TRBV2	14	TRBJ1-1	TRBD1	CASSKGAVNTEAFF
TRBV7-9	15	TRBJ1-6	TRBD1	CASSPGTGLVSPLHF